The clone carrying this TCR beta chain appeared a few times. These data are taken from a study of blood T cell repertoires in COVID-19. Some clones are missing from TCRdb's copy, which holds only in-frame ones; the method was immunoSEQ multiplex PCR. Among 150,000 or so clones listed, roughly four fifths were seen once. V was cut by 1 base and J by 9 bases, with 13 bases left in between. CDR3 length: 14 residues. Per the germline V gene, CDR1 is SGHTA and CDR2 is FQGNSA. Sample: peripheral blood. The rearrangement links TRBV7-2 to TRBJ2-1, with unresolved D. This sequence originates from a human donor with acute or convalescent COVID-19. The donor label of this sample is uncertain. Here the CDR3 DNA reads TGTGCCAGCAGCTTAGTGGTACCGCGCACTGAGCAGTTCTTC. This codes for CASSLVVPRTEQFF.